Detailed here is one T cell receptor beta chain. This clonotype turned up a few times. Which antigen it targets is not known. The sample holds no much larger clone one base away, and base qualities are not on file. From the germline V gene, CDR1 is MNHEY and CDR2 is SVGAGI. V is shortened by 3 bases, J by 10 bases, and the region joining them spans 15 bases. The CDR3 starts with the cysteine, ends with the phenylalanine, and has 13 residues. Just the 39-base CDR3 DNA is kept, in frame starting at base 1. This entry belongs to a study of neurological immune-mediated disorders (dated by TCRdb to between 2019 and 2020). Study-level background: Among the 34 multiple sclerosis patients, approximately 30 had relapsing-remitting MS and 3 had secondary progressive MS. The study compared peripheral blood TCR-beta repertoires of HTLV-I-associated myelopathy (HAM/TSP) patients, multiple sclerosis patients and healthy controls using UMI-based sequencing. The cohort included roughly 71 subjects: roughly 14 with HAM/TSP, about 34 with multiple sclerosis, and 20 healthy controls. Longitudinal samples, technical triplicates and paired sorted CD4+ and CD8+ T-cell subsets, alongside PBMC samples, were included among the approximately 99 TCR-beta libraries.

Libraries from unsorted PBMCs were made from 2 million PBMCs kept in RNAlater at -80 degrees C until RNA extraction. Multiple sclerosis patients were enrolled in a US clinical protocol evaluating disease progression by magnetic resonance imaging. Peripheral blood underwent Ficoll-Hypaque density gradient centrifugation to isolate PBMCs, which were then cryopreserved in liquid nitrogen. Overall study outcomes, separate from this receptor: Across subjects, expanded clones never shared an identical CDR3 amino acid sequence, which suggests that the TCR-beta repertoires in every group were private. The MS cluster was not associated with any clinical or MRI features, and the authors stated that larger cohorts are needed. In a phylogenetic analysis, the repertoires of 18 out of 34 MS patients fell into a single cluster of related CDR3 sequences, pointing to a possible signature at the repertoire level. TCR clonal expansion was highest in HAM/TSP patients and lowest in MS patients, with MS patients falling below even healthy controls.

cDNA was synthesized by template-switch 5'RACE using a primer carrying a 10-nucleotide random unique molecular identifier by which each TCR transcript was tagged. Each sequencing run produced over 180 million TCR-beta sequences covering 15-18 subjects. Total RNA was extracted with the RNeasy kit. Using the KAPA Real-time Library Amplification kit, TCR-beta VDJ regions were amplified with primers for the TCR constant region and the 5'RACE anchor. A first PCR added sample indexes and Illumina adaptors, and a second PCR then raised library yield. After Ampure bead purification, the roughly 650 bp TCR product was size-selected on a 2% E-gel SizeSelection system. Before pooling, libraries had their quality checked on a Bioanalyzer, their concentration measured with Qubit, and their quantity determined with the Kapa Library Quantification kit. Paired-end 2 x 150 bp sequencing of the libraries was performed on an Illumina HiSeq 2500. To increase sequence diversity, 25-30% phiX was spiked into each library pool. As for the original processing: The UMI-based MiGEC pipeline processed quality-filtered reads and removed over 75% of raw TCR sequences during error correction. VDJ genes were aligned to IMGT germline references, and each clonotype was defined by a unique CDR3 amino acid sequence together with V-J genes. Clonal expansion, Shannon diversity, and CDR3 relatedness (CalcPairwiseDistances, ClusterSamples) were evaluated with VDJtools, and phylogenetic trees were built with CLCbio workbench. Expanded clones were defined as having at least 8 unique UMIs, based on coefficient-of-variation modelling across technical triplicates. TCRdb itself trimmed the public reads at Q25 with fastp, ran MiXCR and retained productive beta chains. Duplicate CDR3 protein sequences are folded into a single record with the most common DNA and genes. The V and J calls were not made by the authors but by TCRdb's processing. The sample profile shows tens of thousands of distinct CDR3 sequences; 4% to 6% of them were found once. 2% to 2.5% of the sample is held by the ten biggest clonotypes.

The sample was PBMCs. This TCR was sampled from a woman younger than 45 with multiple sclerosis. The rearrangement combines TRBV6-5 with TRBJ1-1, with the D gene uncertain. The CDR3 reads as follows: CASSYLDGEGAFF. The sequenced DNA: TGTGCCAGCAGTTATTTGGACGGGGAAGGAGCTTTCTTT.